These 2 T cell receptor beta chains share one sample of origin, sequenced in a study of blood T cell repertoires in COVID-19. Generated by immunoSEQ multiplex PCR, the TCRdb table keeps only in-frame clones and is missing some. The table has 200,000 to 250,000 clones, 70% to 90% seen once. Sequencing was carried out using peripheral blood. The receptor set was obtained from a woman aged 80 or older with acute or convalescent COVID-19.

The chain recombines TRBV5-6 with TRBJ1-1; 7 nucleotides align to TRBD1. The CDR3 runs 15 residues. J lost 1 base, V lost 5 bases, and 8 bases had no gene match. Germline CDR1 SGHDT, CDR2 YYEEEE. CDR3 region: CASRSTGAPNTEAFF. DNA for the CDR3: TGTGCCAGCAGGTCCACAGGGGCCCCGAACACTGAAGCTTTCTTT. The entire variable domain, with the rest obtained from reference TRBV5-6 and TRBJ1-1, is as follows: DAGVTQSPTHLIKTRGQQVTLRCSPKSGHDTVSWYQQALGQGPQFIFQYYEEEERQRGNFPDRFSGHQFPNYSSELNVNALLLGDSALYLCASRSTGAPNTEAFFGQGTRLTVV.

This sequence joins TRBV6-2 or TRBV6-3 and TRBJ1-2; D is unresolved. Germline CDR1 and CDR2: MNHEY and SVGEGT. This CDR3 region has 14 residues. V lost 5 bases, J lost 8 bases, and 18 bases lay in between. The CDR3 DNA follows: TGTGCCAGCAGTGACCAACCTGAGGTAAACGGCTACACCTTC. Encoded protein: CASSDQPEVNGYTF.